The rows below give T cell receptor beta chains drawn from one sample of a study of cytomegalovirus exposure and HLA in healthy donors. Repertoires were generated with immunoSEQ multiplex PCR, while TCRdb's copy carries only in-frame clones and drops some. The profile shows around 130,000 clones, approximately 84% of them singletons. Sequenced: PBMCs. The receptor set was obtained from a woman aged 40 to 50 in good health and CMV-seronegative. The CDR3 runs from the conserved cysteine through the conserved F or W. The D gene is left open where the match is weak. Some rows have no size entry. The others give once, few or many, or a class for an expanded clone.

j_call v_call d_call clone_size cdr3_aa cdr3_nt
TRBJ2-2 TRBV19 NA NA CASSPVGGLGNTGELFF TGTGCCAGTAGCCCGGTGGGAGGCCTGGGGAACACCGGGGAGCTGTTTTTT
TRBJ2-5 TRBV5-1 NA once CASSLAFRQSQETQYF TGCGCCAGCAGCTTGGCCTTCCGACAGAGCCAAGAGACCCAGTACTTC
TRBJ2-5 TRBV9 TRBD2 NA CASSRGLAGGLETQYF TGTGCCAGCAGCCGCGGACTAGCGGGGGGGCTCGAGACCCAGTACTTC
TRBJ2-5 TRBV5-1 NA NA CASSYRPGNFQETQYF TGCGCCAGCAGCTATCGGCCGGGGAACTTCCAAGAGACCCAGTACTTC
TRBJ2-1 TRBV4-2 NA NA CASSQDLDSDEQFF TGTGCCAGCAGCCAAGATCTCGACAGCGATGAGCAGTTCTTC
TRBJ1-4 TRBV4-2 NA NA CASSPGRGGEKLFF TGTGCCAGCAGCCCGGGAAGGGGGGGTGAAAAACTGTTTTTT
TRBJ2-7 TRBV7-9 TRBD2 NA CSSSLSMGGGNEQYF TGTTCCAGCAGCTTATCAATGGGGGGGGGAAACGAGCAGTACTTC
TRBJ2-2 TRBV10-1 NA NA CASSERATGELFF TGCGCCAGCAGTGAGCGCGCGACCGGGGAGCTGTTTTTT
TRBJ2-2 TRBV19 NA NA CASSLLANAGELFF TGTGCCAGTAGCCTTCTAGCGAACGCCGGGGAGCTGTTTTTT
TRBJ2-4 TRBV6-1 TRBD2 NA CASSAGAGGVNIQYF TGTGCCAGCAGTGCGGGAGCGGGAGGGGTAAACATTCAGTACTTC
TRBJ2-2 TRBV19 NA NA CASTVGVSTGELFF TGTGCCAGTACGGTGGGAGTTAGCACCGGGGAGCTGTTTTTT
TRBJ1-1 TRBV18 NA NA CASSPVGLMNTEAFF TGTGCCAGCTCACCAGTGGGGCTCATGAACACTGAAGCTTTCTTT
TRBJ1-2 TRBV2 TRBD1 NA CASSEGAGQGDPYGYTF TGTGCCAGCAGTGAAGGGGCTGGACAGGGTGATCCGTATGGCTACACCTTC
TRBJ2-1 TRBV19 TRBD2 NA CASSMLAGEVEQFF TGTGCCAGTAGTATGCTAGCGGGAGAGGTCGAGCAGTTCTTC
TRBJ2-1 TRBV19 TRBD1 NA CASSTTGDSVNEQFF TGTGCCAGTAGTACTACAGGGGATTCAGTGAATGAGCAGTTCTTC
TRBJ1-6 TRBV6-5 NA NA CASSYSSQGGSPLHF TGTGCCAGCAGTTACTCATCCCAGGGAGGATCACCCCTCCACTTT
TRBJ2-7 TRBV6-1 NA NA CASSGSSYTGEQYF TGTGCCAGCAGCGGCTCTAGTTATACGGGCGAGCAGTACTTC
TRBJ2-2 TRBV2 TRBD1 NA CASEGQGTGELFF TGTGCCAGCGAGGGACAGGGAACCGGGGAGCTGTTTTTT
TRBJ1-2 TRBV6-6 NA NA CASRAEGGSGYTF TGTGCCAGCAGGGCTGAAGGGGGAAGTGGCTACACCTTC
TRBJ2-1 TRBV7-3 TRBD2 NA CASSLTSGYEQFF TGTGCCAGCAGCCTGACTAGCGGCTATGAGCAGTTCTTC
TRBJ1-2 TRBV7-9 NA NA CASSPPEGGYTF TGTGCCAGCAGCCCCCCGGAGGGTGGCTACACCTTC
TRBJ2-2 TRBV7-3 TRBD1 NA CASSLGGQANTGELFF TGTGCCAGCAGCTTAGGGGGACAGGCCAACACCGGGGAGCTGTTTTTT